This TCR beta chain was sequenced in a study of technical replicates of blood from a few donors. V lost 7 bases, J lost 1 base, and 13 bases lay in between. CDR3 length: 14 residues. Germline V gene sequence: CDR1 SNHLY, CDR2 FYNNEI. This clone came up a few times. The table came from immunoSEQ multiplex PCR; TCRdb's copy has only in-frame clones and leaves some out. The profile shows 15,000 to 20,000 clones, approximately 88% of them singletons. The TCR sequence derives from a human donor in good health. Sequenced sample: PBMCs. This chain links TRBV2 with TRBJ1-1; D is possibly TRBD1 (6 bases). CDR3 sequence reads: CASISYRANTEAFF. The DNA for the CDR3 is TGTGCCAGCATCTCTTACAGGGCGAACACTGAAGCTTTCTTT.